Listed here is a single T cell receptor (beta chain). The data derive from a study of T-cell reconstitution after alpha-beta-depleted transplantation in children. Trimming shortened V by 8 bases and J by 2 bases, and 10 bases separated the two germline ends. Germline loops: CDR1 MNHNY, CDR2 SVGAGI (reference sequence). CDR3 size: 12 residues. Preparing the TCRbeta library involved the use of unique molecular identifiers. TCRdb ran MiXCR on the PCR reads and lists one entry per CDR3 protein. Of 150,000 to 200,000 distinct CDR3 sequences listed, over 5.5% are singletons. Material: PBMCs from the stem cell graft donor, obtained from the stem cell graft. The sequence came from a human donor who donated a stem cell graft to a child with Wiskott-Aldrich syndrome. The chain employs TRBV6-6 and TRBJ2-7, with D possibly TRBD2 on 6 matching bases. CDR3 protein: CASRDFTYEQYF. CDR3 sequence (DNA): TGTGCCAGCCGGGACTTCACCTACGAGCAGTACTTC.